The T cell receptor (beta chain) under discussion was sequenced for a study of blood T cell repertoires in COVID-19. Across the study: Samples taken during acute and convalescent COVID-19 were collected in the United States, Italy and Spain. T cells, B-cell-depleted T cells, or PBMCs supplied cDNA or gDNA.

The V and J ends lost 6 bases and 5 bases, in that order; junction bases with no gene match: 16. The CDR3 runs to 19 residues. In the authors' methods: Reference gene primers were amplified, and this amplification served to estimate nucleated cell counts. Repertoires were generated with immunoSEQ multiplex PCR, while TCRdb's copy carries only in-frame clones and drops some. V, J and clone size reflect that table, while D and trimming were determined from the DNA. The sample holds about 300,000 clones; roughly 82% are singletons and the top ten take 1.6%. Sample: peripheral blood. The source of this sequence is a woman aged 50 to 65 with acute or convalescent COVID-19. The chain combines TRBV23-1 with TRBJ2-3; 14 bases agree with TRBD2. TRBV23-1 is designated an ORF whose function remains uncertain. The DNA of the CDR3 is TGCGCCAGCAGCGACAGGGGGCGACTAGCGGGAGGGCCTGGAGATACGCAGTATTTT. It yields the protein CASSDRGRLAGGPGDTQYF.